The present T cell receptor beta chain was sequenced within a study of cytomegalovirus exposure and HLA in healthy donors. Study information: The Caucasian-associated ancestry cluster held roughly 78% of some 420 genotyped donors.

Vbeta (60) and Jbeta (13) primers were used in the PCR. The data were produced by immunoSEQ multiplex PCR, yet TCRdb's version contains in-frame clones alone and is incomplete. The table includes about 82,000 clones, around 80% detected once. V was clipped by 3 bases and J by 3 bases; unmatched bases: 2. Germline-derived CDR1 and CDR2 are GTSNPN and SVGIG (reference sequence). The CDR3 length is 13 residues. General study results and limits: Further analysis was carried out later, and it showed several of the most significant clusters appearing linked to common viral pathogens.

Concerning this clone itself: Its specificity is not known.

This sequence originates from a man between 65 and 80 years old in good health and CMV-seropositive. V and J are TRBV30 and TRBJ1-2, with 9 bases aligning to TRBD1. Sequencing was performed on PBMCs. As DNA, the CDR3 is TGTGCCTGGAGCCGACAGGGGGACTATGGCTACACCTTC. Translated, it gives CAWSRQGDYGYTF.